This T cell receptor (beta chain) was recorded in a study of control samples from healthy donors and cancer patients. The V end was cut by 2 bases, the J end by 6 bases, with 11 bases between. Germline values: CDR1 SGHTA, CDR2 FQGTGA. The CDR3 loop spans 14 amino acids. Sequencing used immunoSEQ multiplex PCR; TCRdb keeps in-frame clones, though not all of them. The data show about 54,000 clones, with approximately 96% seen just once and under 2% held by the top ten. This receptor was identified in a woman in her twenties or thirties in good health. V gene TRBV7-3 combines with J gene TRBJ2-1; D may be TRBD2 (5 bases). The sequenced sample was blood. CDR3 DNA: TGTGCCAGCAGCTTAGCGGGTAGTATCAATGAGCAGTTCTTC. It specifies CASSLAGSINEQFF.